These T cell receptor beta chains were read from a single sample in a study of cytomegalovirus exposure and HLA in healthy donors. The method was immunoSEQ multiplex PCR; TCRdb's version includes in-frame clones alone and lacks a portion of them. The clone table shows fewer than 110,000 clones, with the ten largest holding approximately 3.5%. Sequenced: PBMCs. The source is a man aged 40-49 years in good health and CMV-seronegative. The CDR3 runs from the conserved cysteine through the conserved F or W. A D gene is named only where the DNA matches it firmly.

V gene: TRBV5-5
J gene: TRBJ2-1
D gene: -
CDR3 protein: CASSPSSTIEQFF
CDR3 DNA: TGTGCCAGCAGCCCCTCTAGCACCATCGAGCAGTTCTTC

V gene: TRBV11-2
J gene: TRBJ2-7
D gene: TRBD1
CDR3 protein: CASSVDRREQYF
CDR3 DNA: TGTGCCAGCAGCGTGGACAGGCGCGAGCAGTACTTC

V gene: TRBV5-5
J gene: TRBJ1-3
D gene: -
CDR3 protein: CASSSVPQGNTIYF
CDR3 DNA: TGTGCCAGCAGCTCAGTCCCTCAGGGAAACACCATATATTTT

V gene: TRBV10-3
J gene: TRBJ1-1
D gene: TRBD1
CDR3 protein: CAISEGAGGAYTEAFF
CDR3 DNA: TGTGCCATCAGTGAGGGGGCAGGGGGCGCGTACACTGAAGCTTTCTTT

V gene: TRBV9
J gene: TRBJ1-1
D gene: TRBD1
CDR3 protein: CASSVAPGGMNTEAFF
CDR3 DNA: TGTGCCAGCAGCGTAGCCCCAGGGGGCATGAACACTGAAGCTTTCTTT

V gene: TRBV6-1
J gene: TRBJ2-3
D gene: TRBD2
CDR3 protein: CASSEVAGGQYTQYF
CDR3 DNA: TGTGCCAGCAGTGAGGTAGCGGGGGGGCAATATACGCAGTATTTT

V gene: TRBV11-2
J gene: TRBJ2-1
D gene: TRBD2
CDR3 protein: CASSLDLDSGRYEQFF
CDR3 DNA: TGTGCCAGCAGCTTAGATCTTGATAGCGGGAGATATGAGCAGTTCTTC

V gene: TRBV11-2
J gene: TRBJ2-1
D gene: -
CDR3 protein: CASSSSLVAVWAPYNEQFF
CDR3 DNA: TGTGCCAGCAGCTCATCTTTAGTGGCAGTATGGGCCCCATACAATGAGCAGTTCTTC

V gene: TRBV10-2
J gene: TRBJ2-3
D gene: TRBD1
CDR3 protein: CASRGQGGRGDTQYF
CDR3 DNA: TGCGCCAGCAGAGGACAGGGGGGTAGAGGAGATACGCAGTATTTT

V gene: TRBV10-3
J gene: TRBJ2-3
D gene: -
CDR3 protein: CAISVLEGSTDTQYF
CDR3 DNA: TGTGCCATCAGTGTGCTGGAGGGCTCCACAGATACGCAGTATTTT

V gene: TRBV7-8
J gene: TRBJ2-7
D gene: TRBD1
CDR3 protein: CASSRTGGSGQYF
CDR3 DNA: TGTGCCAGCAGCCGGACAGGGGGCTCGGGGCAGTACTTC

V gene: TRBV6-4
J gene: TRBJ1-2
D gene: TRBD1
CDR3 protein: CASSTRQGRSYGYTF
CDR3 DNA: TGTGCCAGCAGCACTCGACAGGGAAGGAGCTATGGCTACACCTTC

V gene: TRBV18
J gene: TRBJ2-6
D gene: -
CDR3 protein: CASSFMSSGANVLTF
CDR3 DNA: TGTGCCAGCTCATTTATGAGCTCTGGGGCCAACGTCCTGACTTTC

V gene: TRBV9
J gene: TRBJ2-7
D gene: TRBD1
CDR3 protein: CASSTATGAYEQYF
CDR3 DNA: TGTGCCAGCAGCACCGCGACAGGGGCCTACGAGCAGTACTTC

V gene: TRBV6-5
J gene: TRBJ2-7
D gene: -
CDR3 protein: CASRSLASTYEQYF
CDR3 DNA: TGTGCCAGCAGATCTCTAGCGTCCACCTACGAGCAGTACTTC

V gene: TRBV7-2
J gene: TRBJ2-3
D gene: TRBD2
CDR3 protein: CASSLGLAGRDTQYF
CDR3 DNA: TGTGCCAGCAGCTTAGGTCTAGCGGGGCGCGATACGCAGTATTTT

V gene: TRBV19
J gene: TRBJ2-2
D gene: -
CDR3 protein: CASSIMKGAGELFF
CDR3 DNA: TGTGCCAGTAGTATAATGAAGGGGGCCGGGGAGCTGTTTTTT

V gene: TRBV27
J gene: TRBJ2-7
D gene: TRBD1
CDR3 protein: CASSLGQGSANEQYF
CDR3 DNA: TGTGCCAGCAGTTTAGGACAGGGCAGCGCCAACGAGCAGTACTTC

V gene: TRBV7-6
J gene: TRBJ2-1
D gene: -
CDR3 protein: CASSLREGASYNEQFF
CDR3 DNA: TGTGCCAGCAGCTTAAGGGAAGGGGCCTCCTACAATGAGCAGTTCTTC

V gene: TRBV7-2
J gene: TRBJ2-5
D gene: TRBD2
CDR3 protein: CASSRLGAAGGEQYF
CDR3 DNA: TGTGCCAGCAGCCGACTCGGAGCGGCGGGGGGGGAGCAGTACTTC

V gene: TRBV5-1
J gene: TRBJ2-3
D gene: TRBD1
CDR3 protein: CASTDRGPPDTQYF
CDR3 DNA: TGCGCCAGTACGGACAGGGGGCCCCCAGATACGCAGTATTTT

V gene: TRBV7-9
J gene: TRBJ2-3
D gene: -
CDR3 protein: CASSLSYGTDTQYF
CDR3 DNA: TGTGCCAGCAGCTTATCGTATGGCACAGATACGCAGTATTTT

V gene: TRBV2
J gene: TRBJ2-1
D gene: -
CDR3 protein: CASSVVVGLGDNEQFF
CDR3 DNA: TGTGCCAGCAGTGTAGTGGTAGGACTTGGGGACAATGAGCAGTTCTTC

V gene: TRBV19
J gene: TRBJ1-2
D gene: TRBD1
CDR3 protein: CASSKQGRGGYTF
CDR3 DNA: TGTGCCAGTAGTAAACAGGGGAGAGGAGGCTACACCTTC

V gene: TRBV10-3
J gene: TRBJ2-4
D gene: -
CDR3 protein: CAISTQTGPGAKNIQYF
CDR3 DNA: TGTGCCATCAGTACCCAAACAGGGCCGGGGGCCAAAAACATTCAGTACTTC

V gene: TRBV7-9
J gene: TRBJ1-4
D gene: -
CDR3 protein: CASSPEGRSATNEKLFF
CDR3 DNA: TGTGCCAGCAGCCCCGAAGGTCGCAGCGCAACTAATGAAAAACTGTTTTTT

V gene: TRBV4-3
J gene: TRBJ2-7
D gene: TRBD1
CDR3 protein: CASSQGDRGYEQYF
CDR3 DNA: TGCGCCAGCAGCCAGGGGGACAGGGGTTACGAGCAGTACTTC

V gene: TRBV18
J gene: TRBJ2-7
D gene: TRBD2
CDR3 protein: CASSPLHSGNPYEQYF
CDR3 DNA: TGTGCCAGCTCACCACTTCACAGCGGGAACCCCTACGAGCAGTACTTC

V gene: TRBV5-1
J gene: TRBJ1-2
D gene: -
CDR3 protein: CASSLAPNYGYTF
CDR3 DNA: TGCGCCAGCAGCTTGGCTCCTAACTATGGCTACACCTTC

V gene: TRBV10-3
J gene: TRBJ1-2
D gene: TRBD1
CDR3 protein: CAISDLGGHGYTF
CDR3 DNA: TGTGCCATCAGTGACTTAGGGGGCCATGGCTACACCTTC

V gene: TRBV29-1
J gene: TRBJ1-2
D gene: -
CDR3 protein: CSVVSAYRELDYGYTF
CDR3 DNA: TGCAGCGTCGTTTCGGCTTACAGGGAACTAGACTATGGCTACACCTTC

V gene: TRBV7-9
J gene: TRBJ2-3
D gene: -
CDR3 protein: CASSLAQYTDTQYF
CDR3 DNA: TGTGCCAGCAGCTTAGCACAGTACACAGATACGCAGTATTTT

V gene: TRBV28
J gene: TRBJ1-4
D gene: TRBD1
CDR3 protein: CASKGGLGEKLFF
CDR3 DNA: TGTGCCAGTAAAGGGGGCTTGGGTGAAAAACTGTTTTTT

V gene: TRBV6-5
J gene: TRBJ2-7
D gene: TRBD1
CDR3 protein: CASRKRGTEPYEQYF
CDR3 DNA: TGTGCCAGCAGAAAACGAGGGACAGAGCCCTACGAGCAGTACTTC

V gene: TRBV7-9
J gene: TRBJ2-1
D gene: TRBD2
CDR3 protein: CASSIGLAAKGEQFF
CDR3 DNA: TGTGCCAGCAGCATAGGACTAGCGGCTAAGGGTGAGCAGTTCTTC

V gene: TRBV27
J gene: TRBJ2-1
D gene: TRBD2
CDR3 protein: CASRGLAHNEQFF
CDR3 DNA: TGTGCCAGCAGAGGACTAGCCCACAATGAGCAGTTCTTC

V gene: TRBV28
J gene: TRBJ1-1
D gene: -
CDR3 protein: CASRPQGFTEAFF
CDR3 DNA: TGTGCCAGCAGACCACAGGGATTCACTGAAGCTTTCTTT

V gene: TRBV11-2
J gene: TRBJ1-2
D gene: TRBD1
CDR3 protein: CASSSIRRTGRGYGYTF
CDR3 DNA: TGTGCCAGCAGCTCCATCCGAAGGACAGGGCGGGGATATGGCTACACCTTC

V gene: TRBV14
J gene: TRBJ1-1
D gene: -
CDR3 protein: CASSPRAVDTEAFF
CDR3 DNA: TGTGCCAGCAGCCCCCGAGCGGTGGACACTGAAGCTTTCTTT

V gene: TRBV5-4
J gene: TRBJ2-2
D gene: TRBD1
CDR3 protein: CASSPLGQGAVGELFF
CDR3 DNA: TGTGCCAGCAGCCCCCTGGGGCAGGGGGCCGTCGGGGAGCTGTTTTTT